Listed below are T cell receptor beta chains from one sample, sequenced in a study of T-cell memory formation after mild COVID-19. Each CDR3 protein gets one entry after TCRdb re-called the 5' RACE reads with MiXCR. The repertoire holds around 320,000 distinct CDR3 sequences, with 15% to 20% as singletons. Sequencing was performed on PBMCs or a T cell subset sorted from them (not recorded which). The receptors were sampled from a young man who had mild COVID-19 (a few samples of this study predate the infection). Cell type and time point are not known. CDR3s include the opening cysteine and the closing phenylalanine or tryptophan. The order of the fields is J gene, D gene, clone size, V gene, CDR3 DNA, CDR3 protein. D genes are given only for firm matches. A clone size is listed for some rows: how often the clone was seen (once, few, many), or a class if it is expanded.

J gene: TRBJ1-1; D gene: .; clone size: .; V gene: TRBV12-3/TRBV12-4; CDR3 DNA: TGTGCCAGCAGTTTCCCACCAACAGAATACACTGAAGCTTTCTTT; CDR3 protein: CASSFPPTEYTEAFF
J gene: TRBJ2-5; D gene: .; clone size: few; V gene: TRBV7-2; CDR3 DNA: TGTGCCAGCAGCTTAGGGGCAGACGATAACCAAGAGACCCAGTACTTC; CDR3 protein: CASSLGADDNQETQYF
J gene: TRBJ1-5; D gene: .; clone size: .; V gene: TRBV20-1; CDR3 DNA: TGCAGTGTTGGGGGGCACAATCAGCCCCAGCATTTT; CDR3 protein: CSVGGHNQPQHF
J gene: TRBJ1-5; D gene: TRBD1; clone size: .; V gene: TRBV5-6; CDR3 DNA: TGTGCCAGCAGCTTGTACGGGACAGGGTGGAATCAGCCCCAGCATTTT; CDR3 protein: CASSLYGTGWNQPQHF
J gene: TRBJ1-2; D gene: .; clone size: .; V gene: TRBV6-5; CDR3 DNA: TGTGCCAGCAGTTACTCAGTTCTGCCGGGGGCAGGGTATGGCTACACCTTC; CDR3 protein: CASSYSVLPGAGYGYTF
J gene: TRBJ2-4; D gene: TRBD1; clone size: few; V gene: TRBV5-1; CDR3 DNA: TGCGCCAGCAGCTTAGGTCCTGACAGGGGGGACATTCAGTACTTC; CDR3 protein: CASSLGPDRGDIQYF
J gene: TRBJ2-3; D gene: .; clone size: few; V gene: TRBV6-5; CDR3 DNA: TGTGCCAGCAGTTACCCTGGGGATACGCAGTATTTT; CDR3 protein: CASSYPGDTQYF
J gene: TRBJ1-6; D gene: .; clone size: .; V gene: TRBV4-2; CDR3 DNA: TGTGCCAGCAGCCAGGAGGGCCATGGCTCACCCCTCCACTTT; CDR3 protein: CASSQEGHGSPLHF
J gene: TRBJ2-3; D gene: .; clone size: few; V gene: TRBV29-1; CDR3 DNA: TGCAGCGTTGGGGTTACAGATACGCAGTATTTT; CDR3 protein: CSVGVTDTQYF
J gene: TRBJ1-1; D gene: .; clone size: few; V gene: TRBV10-3; CDR3 DNA: TGTGCCATCAGACCCGGACTGAACACTGAAGCTTTCTTT; CDR3 protein: CAIRPGLNTEAFF
J gene: TRBJ2-3; D gene: TRBD2; clone size: few; V gene: TRBV2; CDR3 DNA: TGTGCCAGCAGTGAATTGCAAGCGGGGGGCCCTAGCACAGATACGCAGTATTTT; CDR3 protein: CASSELQAGGPSTDTQYF
J gene: TRBJ1-2; D gene: .; clone size: .; V gene: TRBV7-9; CDR3 DNA: TGTGCCAGCAGCGGGCGCAGGGACCATGGCTACACCTTC; CDR3 protein: CASSGRRDHGYTF
J gene: TRBJ1-5; D gene: .; clone size: few; V gene: TRBV6-2/TRBV6-3; CDR3 DNA: TGTGCCAGCAGCCAGCGGCGGACTTATAGCAATCAGCCCCAGCATTTT; CDR3 protein: CASSQRRTYSNQPQHF
J gene: TRBJ2-5; D gene: TRBD1; clone size: few; V gene: TRBV5-1; CDR3 DNA: TGCGCCAGCGACCGGGGACAGGGGATGGAAGAGACCCAGTACTTC; CDR3 protein: CASDRGQGMEETQYF